The entry below describes one T cell receptor beta chain. This CDR3 has 13 residues. Germline CDR1 reads SGHRS; CDR2 reads YFSETQ. Trimming removed 4 bases at V and 1 base at J, with 5 bases between. The data originate from a study of cytomegalovirus exposure and HLA in healthy donors. The PCR contained 60 Vbeta and 13 Jbeta primers. Sequencing was performed with immunoSEQ multiplex PCR; in TCRdb, only in-frame clones are kept and a portion is missing. The sample gives around 150,000 clones, 85% of which show up once; around 2.1% is in the top ten. The chain couples TRBV5-1 to TRBJ2-2; D uncertain. The sequenced material came from PBMCs. The receptor was derived from a man younger than 30 in good health and CMV-seropositive. As DNA, the CDR3 is TGCGCCAGCAGCCAGGAGAACACCGGGGAGCTGTTTTTT. This sequence encodes CASSQENTGELFF.